The text below deals with one TCR beta chain. Profiled with immunoSEQ multiplex PCR; TCRdb holds only in-frame clones, not every one. There are some 120,000 clones in the sample; about 89% occur only once, and more than 1.5% lies in the top ten. CDR1 KGHSH and CDR2 LQKENI come from the germline V gene. This CDR3 is 14 amino acids long. The ends lost 3 bases at V and 3 bases at J; junction bases unmatched: 4. This record belongs to a study of PD-L1 blockade in urothelial cancer. Overall study context: The patients' atezolizumab therapy, 1,200 mg intravenously every 3 weeks, started in about 2014. Blood analysis occurred 3 weeks (second dose) and 6 weeks after treatment start.

Time point meaning: peripheral blood 6 weeks after treatment start. It was locally advanced or metastatic urothelial carcinoma that patients had. The clonotype originates from a man between 60 and 70 years old with urothelial cancer. This material consisted of PBMCs, taken around atezolizumab (anti-PD-L1) treatment. The gene calls are TRBV18 and TRBJ1-1, with 7 bases identical to TRBD1. The CDR3 spells CASSPTGTDTEAFF. In DNA form, the CDR3 reads TGTGCCAGCTCACCCACCGGGACAGACACTGAAGCTTTCTTT.